The following is a T cell receptor (beta chain) sequence with its context. The germline gives CDR1 MDHEN, CDR2 SYDVKM. This CDR3 has 16 residues. Trimming cost V 6 bases and J 0 bases, with 15 bases left between them. Authors' analysis steps: Amplification with reference gene primers provided the estimates of nucleated cell counts. Assay: immunoSEQ multiplex PCR; the TCRdb copy retains only in-frame clones and omits some. Clone size and V and J calls were adopted from that table, with D and trimming inferred from the DNA. This sample has over 120,000 clones; around 82% occur once, and the top ten carry 5% to 7%. In terms of age and location, participants ranged from about 18 to 100 years and lived in about 25 US areas. This entry is derived from a study of blood T cell repertoires in COVID-19.

The specimen sequenced was PBMCs or T cells enriched from blood (not recorded which). The source of this sequence is a woman aged 45 to 65 who had recovered from COVID-19. This chain joins TRBV28 and TRBJ1-5; D unresolved. The CDR3: CASRLPDTSSNQPQHF. The CDR3 bases are TGTGCCAGCAGACTCCCCGATACCTCTAGCAATCAGCCCCAGCATTTT.